This note documents a single T cell receptor (beta chain) sequence. CDR1 is SGHRS, CDR2 YFSETQ, per germline. V was clipped by 6 bases and J by 9 bases; unmatched bases: 23. CDR3 length: 18 residues. Repertoires were generated with immunoSEQ multiplex PCR, while TCRdb's copy carries only in-frame clones and drops some. Of 50,000 to 80,000 clones in the sample, roughly nine tenths were seen once. The data belong to a study of T cell changes during pregnancy in multiple sclerosis. The sequencing used CD8+ T cells from peripheral blood mononuclear cells, collected before pregnancy. This receptor was obtained from a female donor with multiple sclerosis, enrolled in a pregnancy study. The chain combines TRBV5-1 with TRBJ2-5; 10 nucleotides line up with TRBD2. Written as DNA, the CDR3 is TGCGCCAGCATTGATGGACTAGCGGATTTGGGGGCAAATAAATCCCAGTACTTC. It yields the protein CASIDGLADLGANKSQYF.